These 8 T cell receptor beta chains share one sample of origin, sequenced in a study of T-cell reconstitution after alpha-beta-depleted transplantation in children. This sample's TCRbeta library carried unique molecular identifier barcodes. From the PCR reads, TCRdb called clonotypes with MiXCR, one entry per CDR3 protein. The sample carries about 440,000 distinct CDR3 sequences, roughly two fifths recorded once. Specimen: PBMCs, collected before TCRalphabeta/CD19-depleted stem cell transplant. These receptors came from a girl aged 2-10 years with aplastic anemia, due to receive a stem cell transplant.

With regard to this clonotype: A much larger clone differs by one base, so this may be a read error. This sequence joins TRBV20-1 and TRBJ2-1; the D gene is possibly TRBD1 (6 bases). The germline V gene has CDR1 DFQATT and CDR2 SNEGSKA (reference sequence). The CDR3 runs to 15 residues. CDR3: CSAGPKRGIYNEHFF. DNA of the CDR3: TGCAGTGCTGGCCCTAAAAGGGGGATTTACAATGAGCATTTCTTC.

Worth noting for this clonotype: It may be a read error: a sequence one base away is much more abundant. The CDR3: CASSLDSAKRADTQYF. The CDR3 DNA sequence: TGTGCCAGCAGCTTAGATTCAGCAAAAAGAGCAGATACGCAGTATTTT. V is TRBV11-2 and J is TRBJ2-3; no clear D gene. The V and J ends lost 0 bases and 4 bases respectively, with 14 bases between them. This CDR3 has 16 residues. Per the germline V gene, CDR1 is SGHAT and CDR2 is FQNNGV.

The genes are TRBV5-1 and TRBJ2-7, with D possibly being TRBD1 (5 bases). The CDR3 contains 13 residues. Germline-derived CDR1 and CDR2 are SGHRS and YFSETQ. Deletions cut 7 bases from V and 5 bases from J, with 16 bases between. This CDR3 is CASSWGGADEQYF. The DNA of the CDR3 is TGCGCCAGCTCCTGGGGTGGGGCGGACGAGCAGTACTTC.

The chain joins TRBV4-1 to TRBJ1-5; perhaps TRBD1 as D (5 bases). Trimming took 0 bases from V and 4 from J, leaving 7 bases between them. This CDR3 is 14 amino acids long. Germline V gives CDR1 MGHRA, CDR2 YSYEKL. The CDR3 loop is CASSQESGNQPQHF. The CDR3 DNA is TGCGCCAGCAGCCAAGAATCAGGGAATCAGCCCCAGCATTTT.

V is TRBV20-1 and J is TRBJ2-7, with TRBD1 matching 8 bases. The CDR3 is 14 amino acids. In germline, CDR1 is DFQATT, CDR2 SNEGSKA (reference sequence). After removal of 5 bases from V and 4 bases from J, the junction contained 10 bases not matched to a gene. CDR3 in DNA: TGCAGTGCTTCCACAGGGGGACGGGATTACGAGCAGTACTTC. Its protein product is CSASTGGRDYEQYF.

This clonotype is a singleton in its sample. This chain connects TRBV28 to TRBJ2-3, with TRBD1 as a possible D gene (5 bases). The CDR3 runs 11 residues. V lost 8 bases and J lost 9, with 12 bases in between. Per the germline V gene, CDR1 is MDHEN and CDR2 is SYDVKM. CDR3 residues: CASSRAQTQYF. The CDR3 region has the DNA TGTGCCAGCTCCAGGGCACAAACGCAGTATTTT.

The sample holds a few counts of this clonotype. This chain connects TRBV18 to TRBJ1-2, with D hard to call. V lost 2 bases and J 3 bases, leaving 10 bases between the germline ends. Per the germline V gene, CDR1 is KGHSH and CDR2 is LQKENI. The CDR3 is made up of 14 amino acids. The chain's CDR3 is CASSPGSTYYGYTF. The DNA of the CDR3 is TGTGCCAGCTCACCAGGGAGCACTTACTATGGCTACACCTTC. The full variable domain, its missing parts supplied by reference TRBV18 and TRBJ1-2, is NAGVMQNPRHLVRRRGQEARLRCSPMKGHSHVYWYRQLPEEGLKFMVYLQKENIIDESGMPKERFSAEFPKEGPSILRIQQVVRGDSAAYFCASSPGSTYYGYTFGSGTRLTVV.

The chain carries TRBV15 and TRBJ2-1; possibly TRBD1 for D (6 bases). This CDR3 has 15 amino acids. The germline gives CDR1 LNHNV, CDR2 YYDKDF (reference sequence). Trimming removed 3 bases at V and 6 bases at J, with 15 bases between. The CDR3 is CATSSHGDRSNEQFF. CDR3 nucleotides: TGTGCCACCAGCAGCCATGGAGACAGGTCCAATGAGCAGTTCTTC.